These 20 T cell receptor beta chains originate from one sample sequenced in a study of healthy donors' naive CD4 and CD8 T cells. Starting from roughly 0.45 ug of total RNA, TCR libraries were made with linear amplification. Using its own MiXCR run on the reads, TCRdb lists one record per CDR3 protein. Among 200,000 or so distinct CDR3 sequences listed, about 70% were seen once. Sequenced material: naive CD4+ and CD8+ T cells sorted from blood, pooled from several donors. These receptor sequences come from a pool of human donors in good health; the sample pools cells from several healthy donors.

The chain combines TRBV19 with TRBJ2-1; unclear D gene. V lost 5 bases to trimming and J lost 0 bases, with 14 bases between them. CDR3 size: 16 residues. Looked up from germline, CDR1 is LNHDA and CDR2 is SQIVND (reference sequence). The CDR3 sequence: CASSSPRVSSYNEQFF. The CDR3 DNA follows: TGTGCCAGTAGTTCCCCTAGGGTTAGCTCCTACAATGAGCAGTTCTTC.

The chain uses TRBV29-1 and TRBJ2-1; TRBD2 aligns across 10 bases. This CDR3 comprises 14 residues. V lost 7 bases and J lost 8; bases outside the gene matches: 11. In germline, CDR1 is SQVTM, CDR2 ANQGSEA. Written as DNA, the CDR3 is TGCAGCGCCGCGGGACTAGCGACTATCCATGAGCAGTTCTTC. Amino acids: CSAAGLATIHEQFF.

V and J are TRBV27 and TRBJ2-7, with a tentative D call TRBD1 (6 bases). This CDR3 comprises 14 residues. Germline loops: CDR1 MNHEY, CDR2 SMNVEV (reference sequence). Trimming shortened V by 6 bases and J by 4 bases, and 16 bases separated the two germline ends. CDR3 in amino acids: CASSATGYPYEQYF. The CDR3 DNA reads as TGTGCCAGCAGCGCCACAGGGTATCCGTACGAGCAGTACTTC.

The chain joins TRBV7-8 to TRBJ2-5, with 10 bases identical to TRBD2. Looked up from germline, CDR1 is SGHVS and CDR2 is FQNEAQ. The V segment lost 5 bases and the J segment 9 bases; nucleotides outside the gene matches: 15. The CDR3 spans 16 residues. CDR3 sequence: CASSPRRWTSGFPQYF. CDR3 DNA: TGTGCCAGCAGCCCTCGGAGGTGGACTAGCGGATTTCCCCAGTACTTC.

The gene calls are TRBV10-3 and TRBJ1-4; weak D call: TRBD1 (5 bases). Germline values: CDR1 ENHRY, CDR2 SYGVKD. V was pared by 3 bases and J by 5 bases, with 10 bases between. The CDR3 consists of 14 residues. CDR3 region: CAISEGGVNEKLFF. The CDR3 DNA sequence: TGTGCCATCAGTGAAGGAGGGGTCAATGAAAAACTGTTTTTT.

The chain employs TRBV5-1 and TRBJ2-1; TRBD1 is a possible D gene (6 bases). The CDR3 loop spans 16 amino acids. V was shortened by 0 bases and J by 0 bases, with 10 bases between the two germline ends. In germline, CDR1 is SGHRS, CDR2 YFSETQ. CDR3 in amino acids: CASSLAPGVSYNEQFF. The CDR3 DNA follows: TGCGCCAGCAGCTTGGCTCCAGGGGTCTCCTACAATGAGCAGTTCTTC.

The chain recombines TRBV2 with TRBJ2-1, with TRBD2 matching 10 bases. This CDR3 contains 14 residues. Trimming removed 5 bases from V and 8 bases from J; junction bases left unmatched: 6. Per the germline V gene, CDR1 is SNHLY and CDR2 is FYNNEI. The CDR3: CASSSASGSYEQFF. The DNA for the CDR3 is TGTGCCAGCAGTTCAGCTAGCGGGAGCTATGAGCAGTTCTTC.

V usage is TRBV19 and J usage is TRBJ2-3; TRBD2 matches at 7 bases. The CDR3 loop spans 15 amino acids. The ends lost 5 bases at V and 1 base at J; junction bases unmatched: 6. CDR1 is LNHDA and CDR2 is SQIVND in the germline V gene (reference sequence). Here the CDR3 DNA reads TGTGCCAGTAGTCCCCGGGAGGACGGCACAGATACGCAGTATTTT. As protein: CASSPREDGTDTQYF.

J is TRBJ1-5 and V is TRBV6-5; TRBD1 matches 10 bases. Per the germline V gene, CDR1 is MNHEY and CDR2 is SVGAGI. V was clipped by 6 bases and J by 2 bases; unmatched bases: 10. This CDR3 contains 17 residues. The CDR3 spells CASSTGTGVVGNQPQHF. DNA of the CDR3: TGTGCCAGCAGCACCGGGACAGGGGTTGTGGGCAATCAGCCCCAGCATTTT.

The chain carries TRBV29-1 and TRBJ1-3; tentative D call: TRBD1 (6 bases). From germline, CDR1 is SQVTM and CDR2 ANQGSEA. The CDR3 extends over 14 amino acids. Trimming removed 7 bases at V and 4 bases at J, with 17 bases between. CDR3 residues: CSALALDRGNTIYF. CDR3 DNA sequence: TGCAGCGCCCTTGCCCTAGACAGGGGAAACACCATATATTTT.

Remarks on this clonotype: At one end, the junction sequence differs from germline, possibly due to a read error. The V and J genes are TRBV10-3 and TRBJ1-4; maybe TRBD1 (5 bases). This CDR3 is built from 14 residues. CDR1 ENHRY and CDR2 SYGVKD come from the germline V gene. CDR3 bases: TGTGCCGTCAGTGACCGGGGCGGTAAGGAAAAACTGTTTTTT. Protein product: CAVSDRGGKEKLFF.

This clonotype appeared a single time. The V gene is TRBV27, the J gene TRBJ2-7; 10 bases align to TRBD2. CDR1 and CDR2 (germline): MNHEY, SMNVEV (reference sequence). The CDR3 sequence is 16 residues long. Unmatched junction bases numbered 7, after V lost 5 bases and J lost 0 bases. This CDR3 reads CASSLQSGRASYEQYF. CDR3 nucleotides: TGTGCCAGCAGTCTCCAGAGCGGGAGGGCCTCCTACGAGCAGTACTTC.

V usage is TRBV2 and J usage is TRBJ2-7, with D perhaps being TRBD1 or TRBD2 (5 bases each). The CDR3 covers 11 residues. V was cut by 8 bases and J by 4 bases, with 9 bases left in between. Germline V lookup: CDR1 SNHLY, CDR2 FYNNEI. The CDR3 protein is CASGDPYEQYF. The DNA for the CDR3 is TGTGCCAGCGGGGACCCTTACGAGCAGTACTTC.

The rearrangement links TRBV27 to TRBJ2-1; D is unclear. Germline CDR1 MNHEY, CDR2 SMNVEV (reference sequence). With 7 bases removed from V and 9 bases from J, the gap between germline ends came to 16 bases. The CDR3 contains 13 residues. In nucleotides, the CDR3 is TGTGCCAGCACCCCAGGACCTCGGGCTGAGCAGTTCTTC. Encoded protein: CASTPGPRAEQFF.

The chain recombines TRBV7-8 with TRBJ2-1; D possibly matches TRBD1 or TRBD2 (5 bases each). Germline-derived CDR1 and CDR2 are SGHVS and FQNEAQ. This CDR3 comprises 15 residues. The V gene lost 2 bases and the J gene lost 3 bases, with 11 bases spanning the gap. The CDR3 region is CASSLRDLYYNEQFF. The DNA for the CDR3 is TGTGCCAGCAGCTTACGGGACCTCTACTACAATGAGCAGTTCTTC.

This clonotype was seen a few times. The chain joins TRBV29-1 to TRBJ2-7; D ambiguous. Trimming cost V 1 base and J 2 bases, with 6 bases left between them. The CDR3 covers 12 residues. Germline loops: CDR1 SQVTM, CDR2 ANQGSEA. The CDR3 DNA follows: TGCAGCGTTGAAGGGCCAGCCTACGAGCAGTACTTC. Amino acids: CSVEGPAYEQYF.

V is TRBV6-5 and J is TRBJ2-7; D is perhaps TRBD1 (7 bases). This CDR3 comprises 14 residues. Germline V CDR1 and CDR2: MNHEY, SVGAGI. Trimming took 7 bases from V and 3 from J, leaving 16 bases between them. The CDR3 DNA reads TGTGCCAGCAACGGCGGGACAGTAGACTACGAGCAGTACTTC. This gives the protein CASNGGTVDYEQYF.

The V and J genes are TRBV7-8 and TRBJ1-5; no definite D call. The length of the CDR3 is 14 residues. The germline V gene has CDR1 SGHVS and CDR2 FQNEAQ. V lost 0 bases, J lost 4 bases, and 7 bases lay in between. The CDR3 bases are TGTGCCAGCAGCTTAGCTTTTGGTAATCAGCCCCAGCATTTT. Encoded protein: CASSLAFGNQPQHF.

The chain couples TRBV6-5 to TRBJ1-1; possibly TRBD1 for D (6 bases). The CDR3 totals 14 residues. Trimming left V 4 bases short and J 2 bases short, with 11 bases between. The germline V gene has CDR1 MNHEY and CDR2 SVGAGI. CDR3 sequence (DNA): TGTGCCAGCAGTTCGCAACAGGGTAACACTGAAGCTTTCTTT. Residues: CASSSQQGNTEAFF.

The CDR3 protein is CASSYTGDSPLHF. The CDR3 nucleotides read TGTGCCAGCAGTTACACCGGAGATTCACCCCTCCACTTT. This chain uses TRBV6-6 with TRBJ1-6, with D uncertain. Germline lookup yields CDR1 MNHNY and CDR2 SVGAGI (reference sequence). Between the trimmed V and J ends, which lost 2 bases and 8 bases, there was a span of 7 bases. The CDR3 extends over 13 amino acids.